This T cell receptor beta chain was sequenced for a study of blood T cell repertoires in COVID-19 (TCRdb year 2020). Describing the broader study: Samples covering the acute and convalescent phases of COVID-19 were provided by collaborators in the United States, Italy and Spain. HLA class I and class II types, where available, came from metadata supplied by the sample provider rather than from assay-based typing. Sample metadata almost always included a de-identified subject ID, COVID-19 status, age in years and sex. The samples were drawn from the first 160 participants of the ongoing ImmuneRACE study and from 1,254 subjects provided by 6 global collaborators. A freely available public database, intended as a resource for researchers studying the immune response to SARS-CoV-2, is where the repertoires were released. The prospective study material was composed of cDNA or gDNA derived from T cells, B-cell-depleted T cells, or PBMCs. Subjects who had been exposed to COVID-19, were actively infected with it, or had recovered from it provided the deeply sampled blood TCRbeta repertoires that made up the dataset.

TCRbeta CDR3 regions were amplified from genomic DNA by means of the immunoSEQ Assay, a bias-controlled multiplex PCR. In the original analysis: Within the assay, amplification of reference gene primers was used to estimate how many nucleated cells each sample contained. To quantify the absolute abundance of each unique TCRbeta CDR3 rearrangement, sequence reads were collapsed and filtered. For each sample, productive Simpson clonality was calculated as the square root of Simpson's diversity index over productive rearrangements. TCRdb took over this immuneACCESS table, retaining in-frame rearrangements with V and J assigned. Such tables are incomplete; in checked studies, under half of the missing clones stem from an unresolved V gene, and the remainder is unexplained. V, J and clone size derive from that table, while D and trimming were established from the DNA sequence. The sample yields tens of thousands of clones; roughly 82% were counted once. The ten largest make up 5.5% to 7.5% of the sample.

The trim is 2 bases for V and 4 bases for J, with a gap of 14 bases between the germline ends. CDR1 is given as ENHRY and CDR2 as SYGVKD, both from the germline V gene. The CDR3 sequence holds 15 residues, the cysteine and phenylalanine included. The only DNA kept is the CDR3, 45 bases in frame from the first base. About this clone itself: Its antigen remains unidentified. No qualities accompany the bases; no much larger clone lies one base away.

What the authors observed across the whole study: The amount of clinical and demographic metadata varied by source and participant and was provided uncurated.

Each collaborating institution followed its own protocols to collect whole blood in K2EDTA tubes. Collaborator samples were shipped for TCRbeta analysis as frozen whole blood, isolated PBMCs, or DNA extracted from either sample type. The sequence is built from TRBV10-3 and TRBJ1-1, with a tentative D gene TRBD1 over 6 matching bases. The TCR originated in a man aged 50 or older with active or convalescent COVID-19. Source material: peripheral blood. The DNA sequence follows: TGTGCCATCAGTGAGCCGCCAGGGGTTGGCACTGAAGCTTTCTTT. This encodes CAISEPPGVGTEAFF.